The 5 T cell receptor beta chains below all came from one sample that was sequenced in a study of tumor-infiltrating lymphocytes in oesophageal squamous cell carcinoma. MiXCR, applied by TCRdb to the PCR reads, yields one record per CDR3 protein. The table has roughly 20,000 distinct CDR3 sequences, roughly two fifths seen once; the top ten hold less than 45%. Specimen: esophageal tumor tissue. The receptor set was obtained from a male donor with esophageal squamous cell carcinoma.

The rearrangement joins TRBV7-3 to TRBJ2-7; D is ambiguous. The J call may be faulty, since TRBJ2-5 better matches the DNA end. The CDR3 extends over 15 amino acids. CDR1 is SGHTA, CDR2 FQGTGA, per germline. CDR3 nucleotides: TGTGCCAGCAGCTCCCCTGGGCGGTCCGGGGAGACCCAGTACTTC. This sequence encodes CASSSPGRSGETQYF.

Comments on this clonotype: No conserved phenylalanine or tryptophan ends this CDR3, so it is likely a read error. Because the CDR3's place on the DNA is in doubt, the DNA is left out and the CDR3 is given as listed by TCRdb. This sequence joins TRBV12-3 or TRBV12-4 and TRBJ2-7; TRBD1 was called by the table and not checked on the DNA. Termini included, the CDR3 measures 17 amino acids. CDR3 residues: CASSPGHAANYGYTFGS.

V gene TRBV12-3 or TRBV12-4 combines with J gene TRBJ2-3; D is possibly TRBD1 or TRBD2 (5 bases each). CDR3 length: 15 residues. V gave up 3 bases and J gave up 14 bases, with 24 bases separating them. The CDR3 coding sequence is TGTGCCAGCAGTTTCCAAGGGGCGAACACCGGGGAGCTGTATTTT. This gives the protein CASSFQGANTGELYF.

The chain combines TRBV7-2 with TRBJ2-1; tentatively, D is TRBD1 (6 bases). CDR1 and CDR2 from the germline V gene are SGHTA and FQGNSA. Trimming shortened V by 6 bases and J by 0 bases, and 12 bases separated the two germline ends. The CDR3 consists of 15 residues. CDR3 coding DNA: TGTGCCAGCAGGACAAGGGGGAGCTCCTACAATGAGCAGTTCTTC. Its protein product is CASRTRGSSYNEQFF.

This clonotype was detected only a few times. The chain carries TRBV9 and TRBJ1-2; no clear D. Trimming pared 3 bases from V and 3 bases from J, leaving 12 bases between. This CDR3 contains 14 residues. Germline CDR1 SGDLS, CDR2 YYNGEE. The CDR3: CASSERPEYYGYTF. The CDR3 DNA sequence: TGTGCCAGCAGCGAAAGACCTGAGTACTATGGCTACACCTTC.